The 27 T cell receptor beta chains below were found in one sample sequenced in a study of shared clonotypes between healthy human individuals. TCRdb's copy holds only in-frame clones and misses some; the assay was immunoSEQ multiplex PCR. The sample includes around 2,000,000 clones, 95% seen only once; the top ten take 0.13%. Sequencing was carried out using naive CD4+ T cells sorted from blood. Subset: CD45RA+ positively selected. Every receptor here comes from a man younger than 35 in good health.

Notes on this clone: Different DNA sequences within this sample yield the same CDR3. The chain joins TRBV5-1 to TRBJ2-7; D possibly corresponds to TRBD1 (6 bases). The CDR3 extends over 13 amino acids. Looked up from germline, CDR1 is SGHRS and CDR2 is YFSETQ. Trimming left V 0 bases short and J 3 bases short, with 7 bases between. CDR3: CASSLEGDYEQYF. CDR3 DNA: TGCGCCAGCAGCTTGGAGGGGGACTACGAGCAGTACTTC.

This clone was observed a single time. With a much larger clone just one base away, this may be a read error. J is TRBJ1-5 and V is TRBV2; the match to TRBD1 covers 7 bases. Germline loops: CDR1 SNHLY, CDR2 FYNNEI. With V trimmed by 6 bases and J by 1 base, 3 bases remained unmatched. The CDR3 is made up of 14 amino acids. For the CDR3, the DNA is TGTGCCAGCAGCAAACAGGGGAGCAATCAGCCCCAGCATTTT. Protein: CASSKQGSNQPQHF.

The CDR3 loop is CASSSDRVEAFF. The CDR3 bases are TGTGCCAGCTCATCTGACAGGGTGGAAGCTTTCTTT. This sequence joins TRBV18 and TRBJ1-1; 7 bases are shared with TRBD1. V shed 5 bases, J shed 8 bases, and the junction held 5 bases outside the gene matches. Germline loops: CDR1 KGHSH, CDR2 LQKENI. This CDR3 has 12 amino acids.

V gene TRBV28 combines with J gene TRBJ1-2, with TRBD1 matching over 7 bases. CDR1 and CDR2 from the germline V gene are MDHEN and SYDVKM. The J segment lost 4 bases and the V segment lost 2 bases, leaving 7 bases of the junction unmatched. The CDR3 covers 15 residues. Written as DNA, the CDR3 is TGTGCCAGCAGTTTAACCGGGACAGCCTTCTATGGCTACACCTTC. This codes for CASSLTGTAFYGYTF.

Regarding this clone: Other DNA sequences from this sample encode an identical CDR3 as well. The chain employs TRBV30 and TRBJ1-1; D is possibly TRBD1 (5 bases). The ends were cut back, 4 bases at V and 4 bases at J, with 13 bases in the middle. Germline CDR1 is GTSNPN and CDR2 is SVGIG (reference sequence). The CDR3 runs to 13 residues. The CDR3 coding sequence is TGTGCCTGGACTAGGGGATTGGGCACTGAAGCTTTCTTT. Its translation is CAWTRGLGTEAFF. The variable domain in full, with the rest retrieved from reference TRBV30 and TRBJ1-1, is SQTIHQWPATLVQPVGSPLSLECTVEGTSNPNLYWYRQAAGRGLQLLFYSVGIGQISSEVPQNLSASRPQDRQFILSSKKLLLSDSGFYLCAWTRGLGTEAFFGQGTRLTVV.

The chain has TRBV5-4 and TRBJ2-5, with TRBD2 identical over 12 bases. V shed 4 bases and J 5 bases; nucleotides not matched to a gene: 9. Per germline, CDR1 SGHNT and CDR2 YYREEE (reference sequence). This CDR3 region has 16 residues. The CDR3 region is CASSLELAGGLETQYF. The DNA for the CDR3 is TGTGCCAGCAGCCTTGAACTAGCGGGGGGTTTGGAGACCCAGTACTTC.

On this clone: Other DNA variants within this sample encode the same CDR3. The V and J genes are TRBV28 and TRBJ1-2, with TRBD1 identical over 9 bases. The CDR3 is made up of 13 amino acids. V shed 6 bases, J shed 5 bases, and the junction held 4 bases outside the gene matches. Germline-derived CDR1 and CDR2 are MDHEN and SYDVKM. This CDR3 is CASRTGTGYGYTF. CDR3 nucleotides: TGTGCCAGCAGAACCGGGACAGGGTATGGCTACACCTTC.

This clone was seen just once. This chain links TRBV7-2 with TRBJ2-7; a possible D gene is TRBD2 (6 bases). V lost 3 bases and J 3 bases, leaving 21 bases between the germline ends. The CDR3 is 17 amino acids. Germline V gene data show CDR1 as SGHTA and CDR2 as FQGNSA. CDR3 sequence: CASSFMGLGESNYEQYF. The DNA for the CDR3 is TGTGCCAGCAGCTTTATGGGACTGGGAGAATCAAACTACGAGCAGTACTTC.

The rearrangement joins TRBV2 to TRBJ2-1; D remains unclear. The CDR3 totals 12 residues. V was cut by 7 bases and J by 8 bases, with 12 bases left in between. CDR1 SNHLY and CDR2 FYNNEI come from the germline V gene. Here the CDR3 DNA reads TGTGCCAGCAAGGTCGATCACGATGAGCAGTTCTTC. Translating gives CASKVDHDEQFF.

A single count supports this clone. The chain combines TRBV28 with TRBJ1-4, with D tentatively TRBD1 (6 bases). V was cut by 3 bases and J by 0 bases, with 17 bases left in between. The CDR3 is 18 amino acids. Germline V gene data show CDR1 as MDHEN and CDR2 as SYDVKM. CDR3 in amino acids: CASSLIPQGLATNEKLFF. The DNA for the CDR3 is TGTGCCAGCAGTTTGATCCCCCAGGGGCTTGCAACTAATGAAAAACTGTTTTTT.

The rearrangement links TRBV7-2 to TRBJ2-6; no firm D call. Germline-derived CDR1 and CDR2 are SGHTA and FQGNSA. Deletions cut 5 bases from V and 2 bases from J, with 10 bases between. This CDR3 region has 15 residues. CDR3 sequence: CASSPSQPGANVLTF. The DNA of the CDR3 is TGTGCCAGCAGCCCGTCCCAGCCTGGGGCCAACGTCCTGACTTTC.

CDR3 in DNA: TGCAGCGTGGAGGGAACAGGGAAAGAGACCCAGTACTTC. This translates into CSVEGTGKETQYF. The chain couples TRBV29-1 to TRBJ2-5; D possibly matches TRBD1 or TRBD2 (6 bases each). V was clipped by 6 bases and J by 3 bases, with 14 bases between them. The CDR3 loop spans 13 amino acids. Germline-derived CDR1 and CDR2 are SQVTM and ANQGSEA.

V usage is TRBV18 and J usage is TRBJ2-1, with 12 bases identical to TRBD2. Germline-derived CDR1 and CDR2 are KGHSH and LQKENI. CDR3 length equals 16 residues. The ends lost 3 bases at V and 6 bases at J; junction bases unmatched: 6. Written as DNA, the CDR3 is TGTGCCAGCTCACCGCCTAGCGGGAGGGCCTCCAATGAGCAGTTCTTC. It yields the protein CASSPPSGRASNEQFF.

This clone was recorded a few times. This sequence joins TRBV4-3 and TRBJ2-7; D is perhaps TRBD1 (5 bases). Per the germline V gene, CDR1 is LGHNA and CDR2 is YSLEER. The CDR3 is 16 amino acids. The V end was cut by 0 bases, the J end by 3 bases, with 15 bases between. Here the CDR3 DNA reads TGCGCCAGCAGCCAAGATGATAGGGGTCCTTACTACGAGCAGTACTTC. It specifies CASSQDDRGPYYEQYF.

Concerning this clone itself: In the same sample, other DNA sequences code for this CDR3. This chain links TRBV6-5 with TRBJ2-7, with TRBD2 matching 11 bases. V dropped 2 bases and J dropped 3; count of bases not matched to a gene: 3. Germline V gives CDR1 MNHEY, CDR2 SVGAGI. The CDR3 sequence is 15 residues long. CDR3: CASSYGTSGGYEQYF. CDR3 DNA sequence: TGTGCCAGCAGTTACGGGACTAGCGGTGGCTACGAGCAGTACTTC.

The chain is built from TRBV6-5 and TRBJ1-1, with D uncertain. The CDR3 is 14 amino acids. V was trimmed by 6 bases and J by 0 bases, leaving 11 bases between them. Germline V gene lookup returns CDR1 MNHEY and CDR2 SVGAGI. CDR3 sequence (DNA): TGTGCCAGCAGCAGGCCCCAGATGAACACTGAAGCTTTCTTT. It codes for CASSRPQMNTEAFF.

This chain uses TRBV29-1 with TRBJ1-1, with TRBD1 matching 8 bases. In germline, CDR1 is SQVTM, CDR2 ANQGSEA. J was trimmed by 0 bases and V by 6 bases; bases with no gene match: 6. The CDR3 runs 14 residues. CDR3 amino acids: CSVPDRDMNTEAFF. In DNA form, the CDR3 reads TGCAGCGTCCCGGACAGGGACATGAACACTGAAGCTTTCTTT.

The chain carries TRBV19 and TRBJ1-1, with TRBD1 as a possible D gene (6 bases). V dropped 8 bases and J dropped 1 base, with 14 bases sitting between them. Germline loops: CDR1 LNHDA, CDR2 SQIVND (reference sequence). CDR3 length: 14 residues. CDR3 DNA: TGTGCCAGTGTCCCGGGGGCCCCGAACACTGAAGCTTTCTTT. This encodes CASVPGAPNTEAFF.

This chain connects TRBV6-6 to TRBJ1-4; D not certain. Between the trimmed V and J ends, which lost 8 bases and 13 bases, there was a span of 20 bases. There are 13 residues in the CDR3. Per the germline V gene, CDR1 is MNHNY and CDR2 is SVGAGI (reference sequence). The CDR3 nucleotides are TGTGCCAGCGGTCGAGAGCTAATTGTCGGACTGTTTTTT. Amino acid sequence: CASGRELIVGLFF.

The chain uses TRBV18 and TRBJ2-7, with D possibly matching TRBD1 (6 bases). Trimming removed 6 bases at V and 4 bases at J, with 22 bases between. The germline gives CDR1 KGHSH, CDR2 LQKENI. CDR3 length equals 16 residues. The CDR3 nucleotides are TGTGCCAGCTCCCCCATAGCAGGCACAGGGATTTACGAGCAGTACTTC. As protein: CASSPIAGTGIYEQYF.

This chain links TRBV28 with TRBJ1-1; the match to TRBD1 covers 7 bases. With 4 bases clipped from V and 4 bases from J, the junction kept 6 bases outside the gene matches. The CDR3 length is 14 residues. The germline gives CDR1 MDHEN, CDR2 SYDVKM. The CDR3 is CASSSTGSRTEAFF. The DNA of the CDR3 is TGTGCCAGCAGTTCGACAGGGTCGCGCACTGAAGCTTTCTTT.

Note on this clone: The sample carries other DNA sequences with the same CDR3. The J gene is TRBJ2-7, the V gene TRBV18; unclear D gene. CDR1 and CDR2 (germline): KGHSH, LQKENI. CDR3 length: 13 amino acids. Trimming removed 6 bases from V and 2 bases from J, with 11 bases in between. The CDR3: CASSPGVAYEQYF. CDR3 nucleotide sequence: TGTGCCAGCTCCCCAGGAGTAGCCTACGAGCAGTACTTC.

DNA of the CDR3: TGTGCCAGCAGCTTATCGACAGAGAACACTGAAGCTTTCTTT. Translation: CASSLSTENTEAFF. This rearrangement joins TRBV11-2 to TRBJ1-1; D is possibly TRBD1 (5 bases). Germline-derived CDR1 and CDR2 are SGHAT and FQNNGV. This CDR3 spans 14 amino acids. Trimming took 2 bases from V and 1 from J, leaving 8 bases between them.

Turning to this clone: This same CDR3 is encoded by further DNA sequences in the sample. The V call is TRBV6-5, the J call TRBJ2-7; 9 nucleotides agree with TRBD1. This CDR3 is built from 14 residues. Germline CDR1 reads MNHEY; CDR2 reads SVGAGI. J was trimmed by 1 base and V by 5 bases; bases with no gene match: 3. This CDR3 is CASSAGTGSYEQYF. The CDR3 DNA follows: TGTGCCAGCAGTGCCGGGACAGGGTCCTACGAGCAGTACTTC.

The rearrangement joins TRBV4-1 to TRBJ2-5, with 10 nucleotides matching TRBD1. TRBJ2-7 matches the DNA end more closely, so the J call is doubtful. This CDR3 region has 16 residues. Germline V gene sequence: CDR1 MGHRA, CDR2 YSYEKL. CDR3 amino acids: CASSHQRDRGQYEQYF. For the CDR3, the DNA is TGCGCCAGCAGCCACCAAAGGGACAGGGGACAATACGAGCAGTACTTC.

The chain carries TRBV19 and TRBJ2-7, with D uncertain. This CDR3 contains 15 residues. The germline V and J ends were trimmed by 6 bases and 0 bases, with 15 bases remaining between them. Germline CDR1 and CDR2: LNHDA and SQIVND (reference sequence). CDR3: CASRQGLGPSYEQYF. Written as DNA, the CDR3 is TGTGCCAGTAGACAAGGGTTAGGACCCTCCTACGAGCAGTACTTC.

V usage is TRBV5-1 and J usage is TRBJ1-4; D might be TRBD1 (6 bases). The germline V gene encodes CDR1 SGHRS and CDR2 YFSETQ. Trimming left V 4 bases short and J 8 bases short, with 18 bases between. CDR3 size: 15 residues. The CDR3 DNA sequence: TGCGCCAGCAGCCCGGAAGGGGGTTTAATAGAAAAACTGTTTTTT. Protein product: CASSPEGGLIEKLFF.